Listed here are 23 T cell receptor beta chains from one sample, sequenced in a study of monozygotic twins with inflammatory bowel disease. TCRdb re-analyzed the 5' RACE reads; it lists each CDR3 protein once, without DNA. In all, the sample yields approximately 120,000 distinct CDR3 sequences. Input material: blood. The origin of the receptors is a human donor with ulcerative colitis or Crohn's disease, or a healthy co-twin of an affected twin (not recorded which).

This chain joins TRBV7-2 and TRBJ1-4; the TRBD1 assignment by TCRdb is unverifiable without DNA. In germline, CDR1 is SGHTA, CDR2 FQGNSA. The CDR3 has 15 residues. The CDR3 sequence is CASSLGGLGREKLFF.

The rearrangement links TRBV5-4 to TRBJ1-2; TCRdb names TRBD1, which stays unverified in the absence of DNA. Germline CDR1 and CDR2: SGHNT and YYREEE (reference sequence). This CDR3 has 14 amino acids. CDR3 region: CASSSQGAAYGYTF. The whole variable domain, filled in from reference TRBV5-4 and TRBJ1-2, reads ETGVTQSPTHLIKTRGQQVTLRCSSQSGHNTVSWYQQALGQGPQFIFQYYREEENGRGNFPPRFSGLQFPNYSSELNVNALELDDSALYLCASSSQGAAYGYTFGSGTRLTVV.

The genes are TRBV7-3 and TRBJ2-1; TCRdb gives TRBD2 as the D gene, but with no DNA this cannot be confirmed. Germline CDR1 is SGHTA and CDR2 is FQGTGA. This CDR3 region has 16 residues. The CDR3 here is CASSLLSGTDYNEQFF. The variable domain in full, completed from reference TRBV7-3 and TRBJ2-1, reads GAGVSQTPSNKVTEKGKYVELRCDPISGHTALYWYRQSLGQGPEFLIYFQGTGAADDSGLPNDRFFAVRPEGSVSTLKIQRTERGDSAVYLCASSLLSGTDYNEQFFGPGTRLTVL.

The CDR3 reads CASSTQGEGQPQHF. The V and J genes are TRBV7-9 and TRBJ1-5; checking the TCRdb D call of TRBD1 is not possible without DNA. This CDR3 has 14 amino acids. In germline, CDR1 is SEHNR, CDR2 FQNEAQ (reference sequence).

The V call is TRBV12-3 or TRBV12-4, the J call TRBJ2-5. This CDR3 has 13 residues. This CDR3 reads CASSLRPKETQYF.

V is TRBV7-6 and J is TRBJ2-5; the TCRdb D gene call, TRBD1, has no DNA to confirm it. CDR3 length equals 15 residues. The germline CDR1 and CDR2 sequences are SGHVS and FNYEAQ. CDR3 amino acids: CASSLANRGQETQYF. The full variable domain, with the rest looked up from reference TRBV7-6 and TRBJ2-5, is GAGVSQSPRYKVTKRGQDVALRCDPISGHVSLYWYRQALGQGPEFLTYFNYEAQQDKSGLPNDRFSAERPEGSISTLTIQRTEQRDSAMYRCASSLANRGQETQYFGPGTRLLVL.

This clonotype shows up as medium-sized by frequency. J is TRBJ2-1 and V is TRBV5-1. The CDR3 spans 14 residues. CDR1 and CDR2 (germline): SGHRS, YFSETQ. CDR3 loop: CASSLQSSYNEQFF.

The CDR3 region is CASSITGEGVNTEAFF. This chain links TRBV19 with TRBJ1-1. The CDR3 totals 16 residues. Germline CDR1 LNHDA, CDR2 SQIVND (reference sequence). Using reference TRBV19 and TRBJ1-1 for the parts outside the CDR3, the full variable domain is DGGITQSPKYLFRKEGQNVTLSCEQNLNHDAMYWYRQDPGQGLRLIYYSQIVNDFQKGDIAEGYSVSREKKESFPLTVTSAQKNPTAFYLCASSITGEGVNTEAFFGQGTRLTVV.

The chain has TRBV27 and TRBJ2-4; without DNA, the TCRdb call of TRBD2 cannot be checked. The CDR3 extends over 17 amino acids. The V gene's germline CDR1 is MNHEY and CDR2 SMNVEV (reference sequence). The CDR3 sequence is CASSLGLAGGSKNIQYF.

This sequence joins TRBV7-9 and TRBJ1-1; checking the TCRdb D call of TRBD1 is not possible without DNA. Germline-derived CDR1 and CDR2 are SEHNR and FQNEAQ (reference sequence). The CDR3 spans 16 residues. CDR3 in amino acids: CASSERTVELNTEAFF.

The chain carries TRBV12-3 or TRBV12-4 and TRBJ2-1. The CDR3 spans 16 residues. CDR3 protein: CASSYTTGSSYNEQFF.

Here the CDR3 reads CASSLGPYQETQYF. The rearrangement joins TRBV5-1 to TRBJ2-5. Per germline, CDR1 SGHRS and CDR2 YFSETQ. The CDR3 length is 14 residues.

The chain joins TRBV11-2 to TRBJ2-1; TCRdb names TRBD1, which stays unverified in the absence of DNA. Germline loops: CDR1 SGHAT, CDR2 FQNNGV. The CDR3 contains 15 residues. The CDR3 sequence: CASSPGQISYNEQVF.

CDR3 residues: CASSTRTLSSYEQYF. The chain joins TRBV19 to TRBJ2-7; TCRdb designates TRBD1, a call that cannot be tested without DNA. Germline lookup yields CDR1 LNHDA and CDR2 SQIVND (reference sequence). This CDR3 contains 15 residues.

The V gene is TRBV5-1, the J gene TRBJ2-1; TCRdb names TRBD2, which stays unverified in the absence of DNA. CDR3 length equals 14 residues. The germline V gene has CDR1 SGHRS and CDR2 YFSETQ. The CDR3 sequence is CASNSGGSYNEQFF.

This chain links TRBV4-3 with TRBJ2-7. Germline V gene data show CDR1 as LGHNA and CDR2 as YSLEER. The CDR3 loop spans 16 amino acids. CDR3 region: CASSQDLGKAWYEQYF.

The chain combines TRBV4-3 with TRBJ1-1; without DNA, the TCRdb call of TRBD1 cannot be checked. This CDR3 has 17 residues. The germline gives CDR1 LGHNA, CDR2 YSLEER. CDR3 loop: CASSQDGGRRRGTEAFF.

The V call is TRBV20-1, the J call TRBJ2-5; the TCRdb call, TRBD1, lacks DNA for checking. Germline CDR1 is DFQATT and CDR2 is SNEGSKA (reference sequence). The CDR3 is 14 amino acids. The CDR3 here is CSARKGGIQETQYF.

The chain has TRBV10-2 and TRBJ1-3. CDR1 and CDR2 from the germline V gene are WSHSY and SAAADI. There are 13 residues in the CDR3. The CDR3 loop is CASTWSSGNTIYF.

The chain uses TRBV5-1 and TRBJ1-6. The CDR3 runs to 14 residues. Germline V lookup: CDR1 SGHRS, CDR2 YFSETQ. The CDR3 spells CASSLEQNNSPLHF.

This chain connects TRBV20-1 to TRBJ2-7; there is no DNA to check the TCRdb D call of TRBD1. CDR1 and CDR2 (germline): DFQATT, SNEGSKA (reference sequence). The CDR3 covers 13 residues. CDR3 loop: CSARDFQGYEQYF.

The chain recombines TRBV7-3 with TRBJ2-3; TCRdb's assignment of TRBD1 cannot be checked, as there is no DNA. The CDR3 has 12 residues. CDR1 and CDR2 from the germline V gene are SGHTA and FQGTGA. CDR3 loop: CASIGDGGTQYF.

V is TRBV18 and J is TRBJ1-2. The germline gives CDR1 KGHSH, CDR2 LQKENI. This CDR3 contains 13 residues. The chain's CDR3 is CASSPGENYGYTF.